Sequencing of this T cell receptor beta chain was carried out in a study of blood T cell repertoires in COVID-19. Study-level background: T cells, B-cell-depleted T cells, or PBMCs provided the cDNA or gDNA that served as material.

Study processing details: Reference gene primer amplification in the assay estimated nucleated cell counts. The table came from immunoSEQ multiplex PCR; TCRdb's copy has only in-frame clones and leaves some out. The V and J calls and clone size are taken from that table; D and trimming were inferred from the DNA. The data show around 300,000 clones, over 75% seen once. This CDR3 has 18 residues. Germline-derived CDR1 and CDR2 are SGHTS and YDEGEE. V shed 4 bases and J shed 4 bases, with 24 bases lying between them. This TCR derives from a human donor in a cohort sampled during active COVID-19. This sequence joins TRBV5-8 and TRBJ1-5, with D hard to call. Sequenced material: peripheral blood. CDR3 nucleotide sequence: TGTGCCAGCAGCGGAGGACTCCTAACAAGAGCACTAAATCAGCCCCAGCATTTT. The encoded protein is CASSGGLLTRALNQPQHF. The full variable domain, its missing parts supplied by reference TRBV5-8 and TRBJ1-5, is EAGVTQSPTHLIKTRGQQATLRCSPISGHTSVYWYQQALGLGLQFLLWYDEGEERNRGNFPPRFSGRQFPNYSSELNVNALELEDSALYLCASSGGLLTRALNQPQHFGDGTRLSIL.